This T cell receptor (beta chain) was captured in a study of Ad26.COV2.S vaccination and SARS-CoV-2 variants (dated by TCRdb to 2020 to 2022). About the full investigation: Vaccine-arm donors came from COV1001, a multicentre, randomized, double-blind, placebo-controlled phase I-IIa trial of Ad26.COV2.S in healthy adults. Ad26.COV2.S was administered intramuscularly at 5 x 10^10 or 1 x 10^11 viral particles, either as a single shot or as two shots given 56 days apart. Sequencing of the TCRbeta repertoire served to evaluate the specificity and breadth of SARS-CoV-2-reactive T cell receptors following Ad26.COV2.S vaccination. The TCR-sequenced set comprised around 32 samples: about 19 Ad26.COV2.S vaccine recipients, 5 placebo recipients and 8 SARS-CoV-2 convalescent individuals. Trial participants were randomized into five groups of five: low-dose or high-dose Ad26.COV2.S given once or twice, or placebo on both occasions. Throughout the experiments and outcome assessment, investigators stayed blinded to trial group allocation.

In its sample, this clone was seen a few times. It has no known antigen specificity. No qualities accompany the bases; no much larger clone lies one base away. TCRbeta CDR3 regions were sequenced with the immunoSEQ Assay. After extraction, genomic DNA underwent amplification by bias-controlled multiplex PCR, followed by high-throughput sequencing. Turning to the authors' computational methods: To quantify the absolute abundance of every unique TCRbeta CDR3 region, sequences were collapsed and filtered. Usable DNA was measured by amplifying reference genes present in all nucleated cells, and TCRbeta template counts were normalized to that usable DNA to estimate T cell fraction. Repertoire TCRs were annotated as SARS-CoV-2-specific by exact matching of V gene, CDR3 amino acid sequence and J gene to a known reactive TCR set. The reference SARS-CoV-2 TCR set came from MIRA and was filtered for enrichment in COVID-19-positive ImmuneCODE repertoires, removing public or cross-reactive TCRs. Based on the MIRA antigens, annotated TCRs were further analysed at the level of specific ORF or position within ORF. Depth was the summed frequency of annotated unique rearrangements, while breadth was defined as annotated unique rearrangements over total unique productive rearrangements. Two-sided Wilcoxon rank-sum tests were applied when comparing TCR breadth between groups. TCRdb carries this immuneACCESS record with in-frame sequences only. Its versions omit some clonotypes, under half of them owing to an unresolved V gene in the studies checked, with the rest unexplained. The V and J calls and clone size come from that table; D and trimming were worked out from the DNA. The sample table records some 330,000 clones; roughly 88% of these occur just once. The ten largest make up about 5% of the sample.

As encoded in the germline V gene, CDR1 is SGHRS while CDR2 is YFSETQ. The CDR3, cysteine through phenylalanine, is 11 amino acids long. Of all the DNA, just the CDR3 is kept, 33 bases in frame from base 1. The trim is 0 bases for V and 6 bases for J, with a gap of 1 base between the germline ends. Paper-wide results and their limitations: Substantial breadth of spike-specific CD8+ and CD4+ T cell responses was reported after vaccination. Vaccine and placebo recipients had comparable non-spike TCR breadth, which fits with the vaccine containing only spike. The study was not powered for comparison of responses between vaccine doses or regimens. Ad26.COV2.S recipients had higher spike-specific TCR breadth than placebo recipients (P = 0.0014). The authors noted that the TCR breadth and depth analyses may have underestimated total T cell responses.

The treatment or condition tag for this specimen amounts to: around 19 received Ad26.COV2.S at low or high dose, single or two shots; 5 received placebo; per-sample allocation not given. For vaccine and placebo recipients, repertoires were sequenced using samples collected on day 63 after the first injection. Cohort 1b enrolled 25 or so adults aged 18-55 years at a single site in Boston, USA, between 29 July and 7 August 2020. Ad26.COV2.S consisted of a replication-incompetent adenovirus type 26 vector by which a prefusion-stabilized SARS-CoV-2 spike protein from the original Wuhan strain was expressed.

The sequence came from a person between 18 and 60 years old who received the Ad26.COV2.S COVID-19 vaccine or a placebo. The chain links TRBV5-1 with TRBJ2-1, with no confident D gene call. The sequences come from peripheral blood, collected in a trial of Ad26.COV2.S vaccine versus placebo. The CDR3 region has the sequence CASSLANEQFF. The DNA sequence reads TGCGCCAGCAGCTTGGCCAATGAGCAGTTCTTC.